What follows is one TCR beta chain and its context. CDR3 length: 14 amino acids. The V and J ends lost 4 bases and 10 bases respectively, with 16 bases between them. Germline-derived CDR1 and CDR2 are KGHDR and SFDVKD. The source of the sample is a study of tumor-infiltrating lymphocytes in primary liver carcinoma. Whole-study context: Samples returned roughly 3.65 to 7.5 million productive TCRbeta reads, a yield that was similar across tissue types.

Production of TCR beta cDNA used approximately 0.55 ug total RNA together with a constant-region primer. Generation of the TCR beta libraries relied on three nested multiplex PCR rounds using slightly modified ARM-PCR. Two initial PCR rounds of about 11 cycles each paired TRBV1-TRBV30 forward primers with a C-beta reverse primer. TCRdb re-analysed the multiplex PCR reads in MiXCR, keeping a single row per CDR3 protein. The sample consists of about 22,000 distinct CDR3 sequences, more than 70% of them appearing once. It was from roughly 20-30 mg of unsorted bulk tissue that RNA and DNA were co-extracted. By surgical resection, the patients were treated for their primary liver carcinoma. Tumor samples all exceeded 75% viable tumor cells.

The receptor's source is a woman aged 25 to 39 with primary liver carcinoma and hepatitis B virus infection. Input material: liver tumor tissue from sampling region 2. The subset: tumor region T2, inferior pole. V gene TRBV24-1 combines with J gene TRBJ2-1; D ambiguous. The CDR3 spells CATSDSTEKWEQFF. CDR3 nucleotides: TGTGCCACCAGTGACTCTACCGAGAAGTGGGAGCAGTTCTTC.